A single TCR beta chain is shown here with its context. What it binds is unknown. Unique molecular identifiers had been added to the TCR beta cDNA libraries. Each CDR3 protein gets one entry after TCRdb re-called the PCR reads with MiXCR. The data show 600,000 to 700,000 distinct CDR3 sequences, 55% to 70% seen once. This entry belongs to a study of post-analysis software for immune sequencing data. Broader study findings: Elevated frequency relative to controls characterized roughly five TRBV segments in patients, TRBV5-6, TRBV5-1 and TRBV20-1 among them.

The CDR3 totals 15 residues. Germline values: CDR1 LNHNV, CDR2 YYDKDF (reference sequence). Trimming cost V 3 bases and J 10 bases; bases outside gene matches: 12. The sequenced material came from blood. This clonotype was sampled from a girl aged 2-10 years with multiple sclerosis. The rearrangement uses TRBV15 and TRBJ2-1; 7 nucleotides align to TRBD2. The CDR3 loop is CATSRGSGRAGEQFF. The CDR3 DNA is TGTGCCACCAGCAGGGGTAGTGGGAGGGCCGGCGAGCAGTTCTTC.